This T cell receptor beta chain is from a study of graft-versus-host responses after intestinal transplantation. Study at large: Each of the recipients got a multivisceral, liver-intestinal, or isolated intestinal transplant.

Sequencing used immunoSEQ multiplex PCR; TCRdb keeps in-frame clones, though not all of them. The data show approximately 90,000 clones, approximately 94% seen once. Worth noting for this clone: Antigen unknown.

V gave up 5 bases and J gave up 2 bases; unmatched junction bases: 7. Germline V lookup: CDR1 MNHEY, CDR2 SMNVEV (reference sequence). This CDR3 is built from 15 residues. The chain joins TRBV27 to TRBJ2-7; TRBD2 matches 9 bases. Sequenced material: unstimulated CD8+ T cells sorted from spleen or lymph node cells, taken before intestinal transplant. This clonotype was sampled from a human donor who received an intestinal transplant. CDR3 sequence reads: CASSPTRGGTYEQYF. The CDR3 DNA is TGTGCCAGCAGTCCGACGCGGGGGGGGACCTACGAGCAGTACTTC.